This record covers a single T cell receptor (beta chain). Its specificity is unknown. Sequencing followed a ViraFEST assay step that expanded antigen-specific CD4+ T cells with viral peptide pools. Once cultured for approximately eleven days, the cells underwent separation to obtain CD4+ T cells. Among the vaccine recipients, none had a prior SARS-CoV-2 infection, and nucleocapsid antibodies were negative. The CDR3 loop spans 15 amino acids. Trimming cost V 0 bases and J 11 bases, with 14 bases left between them. CDR1 is LNHNV and CDR2 is YYDKDF in the germline V gene (reference sequence). These data are taken from a study of vaccination effects on CD4 cells after COVID-19. Across the study: Participants received two doses of either the BNT162b2 or mRNA-1273 vaccine.

Clones were read by immunoSEQ multiplex PCR, and TCRdb kept only the in-frame ones, dropping some. This sample has about 73,000 clones, with over 70% found just once. Specimen: CD4+ T cells from PBMCs cultured with SARS-CoV-2 spike peptides, collected before COVID-19 vaccination. The V gene is TRBV15, the J gene TRBJ1-6, with a weak D call TRBD1 (6 bases). The clonotype was recovered from a human donor who received a COVID-19 vaccine. DNA of the CDR3: TGTGCCACCAGCAGAGATCAGGACAGAATAACACCCCTCCACTTT. This sequence encodes CATSRDQDRITPLHF.